The clone carrying this T cell receptor (beta chain) has more than one count but fewer than ten. Antigen specificity is unknown. This record comes from a study of identifying expanded T cells in peripheral blood. Collection occurred without any documented infections or immune events in donors. Germline V gives CDR1 LGHNA, CDR2 YSLEER. The CDR3 has 15 amino acids. V was clipped by 1 base and J by 4 bases; unmatched bases: 4. Assay used: immunoSEQ multiplex PCR; TCRdb lists only in-frame clones, some missing. The data hold about 58,000 clones, with approximately 89% observed a single time. General study points: Clone count variance between roughly 2-week samples rose with total template count. Over approximately two and four weeks, about 15 and 19 clones changed, versus more than 1 between replicates.

The sequencing sample was made of blood. V is TRBV4-3 and J is TRBJ2-3; 8 bases align to TRBD1. The sequence was collected from a person aged 18 to 75 in good health. The CDR3 coding sequence is TGCGCCAGCAGCCAAGCAGGGGGCGAGCCAGATACGCAGTATTTT. It is translated as CASSQAGGEPDTQYF.